The source of this T cell receptor beta chain is a study of shared clonotypes between healthy human individuals. On the study more broadly: Per-donor plates numbered three CD4 naive, three CD4 memory, two CD8 naive and one CD8 memory.

Donors comprised only Caucasian adults living in Nashville, Tennessee. This was a deep-level run. Clones were sequenced by immunoSEQ multiplex PCR, and TCRdb holds only the in-frame ones, with some missing. The sample has 2,500,000 or so clones; roughly 93% are singletons. Germline V gene data show CDR1 as LNHDA and CDR2 as SQIVND (reference sequence). The CDR3 runs to 14 residues. V dropped 8 bases and J dropped 2 bases, with 13 bases sitting between them. The sequence derives from a man between 18 and 35 years old in good health. Some clones in this sample may be carry-over from other donors' samples. This chain connects TRBV19 to TRBJ2-1, with D perhaps matching TRBD2 (6 bases). Sequencing was done on a sample of naive CD4+ T cells from PBMCs. Sample subset: CD45RA+ positively selected. The CDR3 sequence: CASLNTGAYNEQFF. The CDR3 nucleotides read TGTGCCAGTTTGAACACGGGGGCCTACAATGAGCAGTTCTTC.